This entry lists 29 T cell receptor beta chains sequenced from one sample in a study of T cells in Graves' hyperthyroidism and ophthalmopathy. Amplification of TCR beta CDR3 regions used RNA as the template. With the HTBI primer set, the TCR CDR3 went through a first round of RT-PCR. Each CDR3 protein gets one entry after TCRdb re-called the multiplex PCR reads with MiXCR. The table has approximately 330,000 distinct CDR3 sequences, 15% to 20% seen once. The sample comprised blood. These receptors were collected from a woman between 45 and 60 years old with Graves' hyperthyroidism.

The chain links TRBV5-8 to TRBJ1-5; 9 positions agree with TRBD1. Losses at the gene ends were 3 bases for V and 7 bases for J; bases not matched to a gene: 5. Germline lookup yields CDR1 SGHTS and CDR2 YDEGEE. CDR3 length: 14 residues. The CDR3 reads CASSWGQGGQPQHF. DNA of the CDR3: TGTGCCAGCAGCTGGGGACAGGGTGGCCAGCCCCAGCATTTT.

This clonotype was observed at least ten times. The V call is TRBV2, the J call TRBJ2-5; D may match TRBD1 or TRBD2 (6 bases each). Trimming stripped 4 bases from V and 6 bases from J, with 12 bases between. There are 13 residues in the CDR3. The germline CDR1 and CDR2 sequences are SNHLY and FYNNEI. CDR3 sequence: CASSVGGLKTQYF. CDR3 DNA sequence: TGTGCCAGCAGTGTAGGGGGACTCAAGACCCAGTACTTC.

The chain recombines TRBV5-6 with TRBJ2-2, with TRBD2 matching over 8 bases. V lost 7 bases and J lost 6; bases outside the gene matches: 8. Germline assignment: CDR1 SGHDT and CDR2 YYEEEE. The CDR3 loop spans 14 amino acids. CDR3: CASERLAGPGELFF. The CDR3 region has the DNA TGTGCCAGCGAGCGGCTAGCGGGTCCCGGGGAGCTGTTTTTT.

This clonotype was seen only a few times. The genes are TRBV24-1 and TRBJ2-5; 7 positions agree with TRBD1. The ends lost 4 bases at V and 4 bases at J; junction bases unmatched: 11. The V gene's germline CDR1 is KGHDR and CDR2 SFDVKD. The CDR3 length is 16 residues. The CDR3 DNA sequence: TGTGCCACCAGTGACCACCCGACAGGGAATGGAGAGACCCAGTACTTC. This codes for CATSDHPTGNGETQYF.

This clonotype was seen ten or more times. This CDR3 is CASKITGGETQYF. For the CDR3, the DNA is TGTGCCAGTAAGATAACTGGAGGGGAGACCCAGTACTTC. V usage is TRBV7-9 and J usage is TRBJ2-5, with D maybe TRBD2 (6 bases). The CDR3 loop spans 13 amino acids. Trimming pared 9 bases from V and 5 bases from J, leaving 16 bases between. Germline CDR1 and CDR2: SEHNR and FQNEAQ (reference sequence).

This clonotype was found a few times. V gene TRBV20-1 combines with J gene TRBJ2-1, with D possibly matching TRBD2 (5 bases). The V and J ends lost 0 bases and 8 bases respectively, with 14 bases between them. Looked up from germline, CDR1 is DFQATT and CDR2 is SNEGSKA (reference sequence). This CDR3 comprises 14 residues. The DNA of the CDR3 is TGCAGTGCTAGAGAGTCGAATTGGGGAGATGAGCAGTTCTTC. It translates to CSARESNWGDEQFF.

This clonotype was observed at least ten times. The genes are TRBV12-3 or TRBV12-4 and TRBJ2-1; 8 nucleotides match TRBD2. The CDR3 totals 15 residues. After removal of 6 bases from V and 0 bases from J, the junction contained 4 bases not matched to a gene. The CDR3, as DNA: TGTGCCAGCAGGGTAGCGGGGACCTCCTACAATGAGCAGTTCTTC. Translating it yields CASRVAGTSYNEQFF.

The genes are TRBV9 and TRBJ1-1; D is undetermined. This CDR3 has 13 amino acids. Germline V CDR1 and CDR2: SGDLS, YYNGEE. Trimming stripped 0 bases from V and 5 bases from J, with 8 bases between. The DNA for the CDR3 is TGTGCCAGCAGCGTAGGAGGGCATACTGAAGCTTTCTTT. Amino acids: CASSVGGHTEAFF. Variable domain in full (rest from reference TRBV9 and TRBJ1-1): DSGVTQTPKHLITATGQRVTLRCSPRSGDLSVYWYQQSLDQGLQFLIQYYNGEERAKGNILERFSAQQFPDLHSELNLSSLELGDSALYFCASSVGGHTEAFFGQGTRLTVV.

The CDR3 DNA reads as TGTGCCAGCAGATCCAGGGGGTACCACGCTGAAGCTTTCTTT. This sequence encodes CASRSRGYHAEAFF. J is TRBJ1-1 and V is TRBV27; 7 positions match TRBD1. V was pared by 6 bases and J by 6 bases, with 10 bases of the junction left unmatched. The CDR3 sequence is 14 residues long. Germline-derived CDR1 and CDR2 are MNHEY and SMNVEV (reference sequence).

This clonotype was recorded at least ten times. The chain uses TRBV14 and TRBJ2-1, with D possibly called TRBD1 or TRBD2 (5 bases each). This CDR3 has 14 residues. V lost 1 base and J lost 9, with 13 bases in between. Germline CDR1 SGHDN, CDR2 FVKESK. CDR3 sequence: CASSQAGVGTEQFF. The CDR3 DNA sequence: TGTGCCAGCAGCCAAGCCGGAGTCGGGACTGAGCAGTTCTTC.

This clonotype was observed many times. This chain joins TRBV28 and TRBJ2-7; D is ambiguous. The CDR3 has 12 amino acids. Germline loops: CDR1 MDHEN, CDR2 SYDVKM. Trimming took off 4 bases at V and 9 bases at J, with 13 bases between the two ends. CDR3 DNA sequence: TGTGCCAGCAGTTCTAACTACCCTGGGCAGTACTTC. Residues: CASSSNYPGQYF.

The chain combines TRBV9 with TRBJ2-5; no reliable D call. With 1 base removed from V and 5 bases from J, the gap between germline ends came to 9 bases. CDR3 length: 13 residues. Germline V lookup: CDR1 SGDLS, CDR2 YYNGEE. The DNA for the CDR3 is TGTGCCAGCAGCGTAATAGGAGCGGAGACCCAGTACTTC. Translation gives CASSVIGAETQYF.

This clonotype was seen ten or more times. The chain couples TRBV4-1 to TRBJ2-1; 14 bases are a match to TRBD2. Germline V lookup: CDR1 MGHRA, CDR2 YSYEKL. CDR3 length equals 16 residues. Trimming took 5 bases from V and 7 from J; bases not matched to a gene: 7. CDR3 loop: CASSLTSGRAGNEQFF. The CDR3 nucleotides are TGCGCCAGCAGCTTGACTAGCGGGAGGGCTGGGAATGAGCAGTTCTTC.

This clonotype was detected ten times or more. The chain combines TRBV12-3 or TRBV12-4 with TRBJ2-7; 8 nucleotides line up with TRBD1. The CDR3 runs to 14 residues. V lost 5 bases to trimming and J lost 6 bases; unmatched junction nucleotides: 9. The CDR3 here is CASSLGTGSTEQYF. The CDR3 nucleotides read TGTGCCAGCAGTCTCGGGACAGGAAGCACCGAGCAGTACTTC.

This clonotype was detected a few times. The rearrangement links TRBV7-9 to TRBJ2-3; D ambiguous. CDR3 length: 14 residues. V gave up 5 bases and J gave up 0 bases, with 9 bases separating them. Per germline, CDR1 SEHNR and CDR2 FQNEAQ (reference sequence). CDR3: CASSPMASTDTQYF. The DNA of the CDR3 is TGTGCCAGCAGCCCAATGGCGAGCACAGATACGCAGTATTTT.

V and J are TRBV4-1 and TRBJ1-5, with 7 bases lining up with TRBD1. The length of the CDR3 is 16 residues. Trimming cost V 3 bases and J 1 base; bases outside gene matches: 6. Germline V gives CDR1 MGHRA, CDR2 YSYEKL. The chain's CDR3 is CASSHPTGISNQPQHF. In DNA form, the CDR3 reads TGCGCCAGCAGCCACCCGACAGGGATCAGCAATCAGCCCCAGCATTTT.

V and J are TRBV27 and TRBJ2-6; tentative D call: TRBD2 (5 bases). V shed 2 bases and J shed 3 bases, with 11 bases lying between them. Germline V CDR1 and CDR2: MNHEY, SMNVEV (reference sequence). The CDR3 is made up of 16 amino acids. In DNA form, the CDR3 reads TGTGCCAGCAGTTTACTTCTAGGAGGTGGGGCCAACGTCCTGACTTTC. Its translation: CASSLLLGGGANVLTF.

The chain employs TRBV3-1 and TRBJ2-3; possible D gene TRBD2, 7 bases. The length of the CDR3 is 15 residues. V was cut by 1 base and J by 7 bases, with 15 bases left in between. The V gene's germline CDR1 is LGHDT and CDR2 YNNKEL (reference sequence). In DNA form, the CDR3 reads TGTGCCAGCAGCCAAGCTGAGGGAGGGGGGCATACGCAGTATTTT. Protein product: CASSQAEGGGHTQYF.

The sample holds a few counts of this clonotype. The V and J genes are TRBV3-1 and TRBJ2-2; D not certain. V was cut by 3 bases and J by 6 bases, with 11 bases left in between. Germline lookup yields CDR1 LGHDT and CDR2 YNNKEL (reference sequence). This CDR3 has 14 residues. CDR3 in DNA: TGTGCCAGCAGCCAGACCTTCCGGGCCGGGGAGCTGTTTTTT. It is translated as CASSQTFRAGELFF.

This clonotype was counted between two and nine times. The chain employs TRBV6-5 and TRBJ1-5; no definite D call. The CDR3 totals 15 residues. Germline V lookup: CDR1 MNHEY, CDR2 SVGAGI. Deletions cut 3 bases from V and 0 bases from J, with 9 bases between. The CDR3 here is CASSYTGLSNQPQHF. For the CDR3, the DNA is TGTGCCAGCAGTTATACTGGGCTTAGCAATCAGCCCCAGCATTTT.

The chain recombines TRBV19 with TRBJ2-7; maybe TRBD2 (5 bases). Germline V gene lookup returns CDR1 LNHDA and CDR2 SQIVND (reference sequence). V lost 3 bases and J lost 5, with 17 bases in between. This CDR3 has 15 residues. The chain's CDR3 is CASSMRRVTLHEQYF. CDR3 sequence (DNA): TGTGCCAGTAGTATGCGGCGGGTAACCCTCCACGAGCAGTACTTC.

This clonotype was seen more than once but under ten times. This sequence joins TRBV7-2 and TRBJ2-5, with 8 positions matching TRBD1. The CDR3 contains 16 residues. In germline, CDR1 is SGHTA, CDR2 FQGNSA. The junction had 8 bases not matched to a gene; V was cut back by 1 base and J by 4 bases. The CDR3: CASSLGDTTGVETQYF. The CDR3 DNA sequence: TGTGCCAGCAGCTTAGGGGACACGACAGGGGTAGAGACCCAGTACTTC.

Here the CDR3 DNA reads TGCAGCGTTGAATATAGTCAAGGCGAAAAACTGTTTTTT. Its protein product is CSVEYSQGEKLFF. J is TRBJ1-4 and V is TRBV29-1; D gene unclear. From germline, CDR1 is SQVTM and CDR2 ANQGSEA. The CDR3 consists of 13 residues. The V gene lost 2 bases and the J gene lost 8 bases, with 12 bases spanning the gap. The full variable domain, rest sourced from reference TRBV29-1 and TRBJ1-4, is SAVISQKPSRDICQRGTSLTIQCQVDSQVTMMFWYRQQPGQSLTLIATANQGSEATYESGFVIDKFPISRPNLTFSTLTVSNMSPEDSSIYLCSVEYSQGEKLFFGSGTQLSVL.

The DNA for the CDR3 is TGTGCCAGCAGTACGACCACGCCAGGCGAGCAGTACTTC. Protein product: CASSTTTPGEQYF. V usage is TRBV2 and J usage is TRBJ2-7, with D hard to call. V was trimmed by 5 bases and J by 6 bases, leaving 14 bases between them. From germline, CDR1 is SNHLY and CDR2 FYNNEI. The length of the CDR3 is 13 residues.

This clonotype has ten or more counts. The V call is TRBV28, the J call TRBJ2-1; 10 bases are a match to TRBD2. The length of the CDR3 is 15 residues. Germline V lookup: CDR1 MDHEN, CDR2 SYDVKM. The junction had 5 bases not matched to a gene; V was cut back by 4 bases and J by 5 bases. CDR3 sequence: CASSSRTSGNNEQFF. The CDR3 DNA reads as TGTGCCAGCAGTTCGAGGACTAGCGGCAACAATGAGCAGTTCTTC. Using reference TRBV28 and TRBJ2-1 for the parts outside the CDR3, the full variable domain is DVKVTQSSRYLVKRTGEKVFLECVQDMDHENMFWYRQDPGLGLRLIYFSYDVKMKEKGDIPEGYSVSREKKERFSLILESASTNQTSMYLCASSSRTSGNNEQFFGPGTRLTVL.

This clonotype has a count of ten or more. This chain uses TRBV6-5 with TRBJ1-1; TRBD1 matches at 7 bases. J lost 11 bases, V lost 0 bases, and 6 bases had no gene match. Germline V lookup: CDR1 MNHEY, CDR2 SVGAGI. The CDR3 extends over 13 amino acids. The CDR3 DNA follows: TGTGCCAGCAGTTACTCCTCGGAACAGGGGGCTTTCTTT. It translates to CASSYSSEQGAFF.

The chain joins TRBV20-1 to TRBJ2-7, with 10 bases aligning to TRBD2. Germline V lookup: CDR1 DFQATT, CDR2 SNEGSKA (reference sequence). J was trimmed by 2 bases and V by 3 bases; bases with no gene match: 10. The CDR3 consists of 16 residues. This CDR3 is CSASSLLAGNPYEQYF. The CDR3 DNA reads as TGCAGTGCTAGCTCCCTACTAGCGGGGAATCCCTACGAGCAGTACTTC.

This clonotype was recorded at least ten times. The chain carries TRBV2 and TRBJ2-7; 9 bases line up with TRBD1. The CDR3 extends over 16 amino acids. The V and J ends lost 6 bases and 5 bases, in that order; junction bases with no gene match: 14. In germline, CDR1 is SNHLY, CDR2 FYNNEI. CDR3 bases: TGTGCCAGCAGACCTGAGGAATGGGACAGGGTCCACGAGCAGTACGTC. The encoded protein is CASRPEEWDRVHEQYV.

Concerning this clonotype itself: This may arise from a read error, as a much more abundant clone is one base away. V gene TRBV5-1 combines with J gene TRBJ2-3; 7 positions match TRBD2. The CDR3 consists of 16 residues. The V gene's germline CDR1 is SGHRS and CDR2 YFSETQ. CDR3 amino acids: CASGLVGGGTTDTQYF. The DNA for the CDR3 is TGCGCCAGCGGCTTGGTAGGCGGGGGAACGACAGATACGCAGTATTTT.